The 29 T cell receptor beta chains below were found in one sample sequenced in a study of T cell responses to AZD1222 COVID-19 vaccine. Clones were sequenced by immunoSEQ multiplex PCR, and TCRdb holds only the in-frame ones, with some missing. The sample consists of 90,000 to 100,000 clones, more than 75% of them appearing once. The specimen was peripheral blood, collected 28 days after the second AZD1222 dose. These receptor sequences come from an adult who received the AZD1222 COVID-19 vaccine.

The chain recombines TRBV6-2 or TRBV6-3 with TRBJ2-2, with no clear D. CDR3 length equals 13 residues. V shed 1 base and J shed 3 bases, with 3 bases lying between them. Per the germline V gene, CDR1 is MNHEY and CDR2 is SVGEGT. CDR3 amino acids: CASSYWDTGELFF. In nucleotides, the CDR3 is TGTGCCAGCAGTTACTGGGACACCGGGGAGCTGTTTTTT.

This chain links TRBV30 with TRBJ1-5; no definite D call. Germline CDR1 and CDR2: GTSNPN and SVGIG (reference sequence). V lost 7 bases, J lost 2 bases, and 9 bases lay in between. The CDR3 spans 12 residues. The CDR3 loop is CASQEGNQPQHF. The CDR3 DNA sequence: TGTGCCTCTCAGGAAGGCAATCAGCCCCAGCATTTT.

This clone occurred once. The chain joins TRBV12-3 or TRBV12-4 to TRBJ2-2; a possible D gene is TRBD2 (6 bases). The CDR3 is 13 amino acids. The V gene lost 4 bases and the J gene lost 3 bases, with 6 bases spanning the gap. For the CDR3, the DNA is TGTGCCAGCAGTTGGGGGGACACCGGGGAGCTGTTTTTT. Amino acid sequence: CASSWGDTGELFF.

The rearrangement uses TRBV28 and TRBJ2-7; TRBD1 matches 8 bases. CDR3 size: 13 residues. CDR1 is MDHEN and CDR2 is SYDVKM in the germline V gene. The CDR3 loop is CGPRGQVSYEQYF. Here the CDR3 DNA reads TGTGGCCCGCGGGGACAGGTTTCCTACGAGCAGTACTTC.

Comment on this clone: Other DNA sequences within the sample encode an identical CDR3. This chain connects TRBV6-5 to TRBJ2-5, with D perhaps assigned TRBD1 or TRBD2 (5 bases each). Deletions cut 2 bases from V and 3 bases from J, with 10 bases between. Per the germline V gene, CDR1 is MNHEY and CDR2 is SVGAGI. The CDR3 is 14 residues long. CDR3 bases: TGTGCCAGCAGTTACGGTGGGACGGAAGAGACCCAGTACTTC. Residues: CASSYGGTEETQYF.

V gene TRBV7-9 combines with J gene TRBJ1-2; D unresolved. CDR1 is SEHNR and CDR2 is FQNEAQ in the germline V gene (reference sequence). CDR3 length: 12 amino acids. V was clipped by 5 bases and J by 2 bases, with 6 bases between them. The CDR3 sequence: CASSQVNYGYTF. The CDR3 region has the DNA TGTGCCAGCAGCCAAGTAAACTATGGCTACACCTTC.

The V and J genes are TRBV5-6 and TRBJ1-2; D is unresolved. CDR1 SGHDT and CDR2 YYEEEE come from the germline V gene. Between the trimmed V and J ends, which lost 0 bases and 2 bases, there was a span of 5 bases. The CDR3 sequence is 13 residues long. CDR3 residues: CASSLGQNYGYTF. The CDR3 coding sequence is TGTGCCAGCAGCTTGGGGCAGAACTATGGCTACACCTTC. The variable domain in full, completed from reference TRBV5-6 and TRBJ1-2, reads DAGVTQSPTHLIKTRGQQVTLRCSPKSGHDTVSWYQQALGQGPQFIFQYYEEEERQRGNFPDRFSGHQFPNYSSELNVNALLLGDSALYLCASSLGQNYGYTFGSGTRLTVV.

The chain carries TRBV5-5 and TRBJ1-5; no reliable D call. CDR1 is SGHKS and CDR2 is YYEKEE in the germline V gene (reference sequence). V was clipped by 1 base and J by 3 bases, with 14 bases between them. The CDR3 runs 16 residues. The CDR3 bases are TGTGCCAGCAGCTTGCTACCCACGGGAACCAATCAGCCCCAGCATTTT. Its translation: CASSLLPTGTNQPQHF.

The chain combines TRBV6-5 with TRBJ1-5, with TRBD1 identical over 7 bases. J lost 4 bases, V lost 6 bases, and 0 bases had no gene match. CDR1 MNHEY and CDR2 SVGAGI come from the germline V gene. This CDR3 is 12 amino acids long. CDR3 residues: CASRQGNQPQHF. The CDR3 nucleotides read TGTGCCAGCAGACAGGGGAATCAGCCCCAGCATTTT.

By sample fraction, this clone is large. The chain employs TRBV28 and TRBJ2-2; 11 bases are shared with TRBD2. The V segment lost 6 bases and the J segment 7 bases; nucleotides outside the gene matches: 7. The germline CDR1 and CDR2 sequences are MDHEN and SYDVKM. The CDR3 contains 15 residues. CDR3 bases: TGTGCCAGCAGGCTGACTAGCGGGACGGGCGGGGAGCTGTTTTTT. Its translation: CASRLTSGTGGELFF.

The chain employs TRBV6-6 and TRBJ1-1; D ambiguous. Trimming pared 5 bases from V and 5 bases from J, leaving 12 bases between. This CDR3 region has 13 residues. Germline CDR1 is MNHNY and CDR2 is SVGAGI (reference sequence). In nucleotides, the CDR3 is TGTGCCAGCAGTGAGACGCGTGGTACTGAAGCTTTCTTT. This gives the protein CASSETRGTEAFF.

This clone appeared a single time. The chain uses TRBV14 and TRBJ2-1; D assignment may be TRBD1 or TRBD2 (6 bases each). The germline CDR1 and CDR2 sequences are SGHDN and FVKESK. V gave up 3 bases and J gave up 4 bases, with 13 bases separating them. This CDR3 region has 15 residues. In nucleotides, the CDR3 is TGTGCCAGCAGCCACCTAGGGGGGACGTACAATGAGCAGTTCTTC. Residues: CASSHLGGTYNEQFF.

The chain carries TRBV28 and TRBJ2-2; D perhaps matches TRBD2 (6 bases). CDR3 length: 16 residues. Per the germline V gene, CDR1 is MDHEN and CDR2 is SYDVKM. V lost 3 bases, J lost 0 bases, and 11 bases lay in between. The CDR3 reads CASSFPTGANTGELFF. In nucleotides, the CDR3 is TGTGCCAGCAGTTTTCCCACGGGAGCGAACACCGGGGAGCTGTTTTTT. Supplemented by reference TRBV28 and TRBJ2-2, the full variable domain reads DVKVTQSSRYLVKRTGEKVFLECVQDMDHENMFWYRQDPGLGLRLIYFSYDVKMKEKGDIPEGYSVSREKKERFSLILESASTNQTSMYLCASSFPTGANTGELFFGEGSRLTVL.

The chain couples TRBV24-1 to TRBJ2-4; perhaps TRBD1 as D (5 bases). Germline-derived CDR1 and CDR2 are KGHDR and SFDVKD. CDR3 length: 16 residues. V gave up 6 bases and J gave up 0 bases, with 14 bases separating them. The CDR3 is CATSPRVPLAKNIQYF. The DNA for the CDR3 is TGTGCCACCAGTCCCAGGGTTCCATTAGCCAAAAACATTCAGTACTTC.

The chain employs TRBV19 and TRBJ1-1; D is unclear. The CDR3 contains 15 residues. Germline V gene lookup returns CDR1 LNHDA and CDR2 SQIVND (reference sequence). V lost 5 bases, J lost 6 bases, and 19 bases lay in between. Here the CDR3 reads CASSLTEVGSAEAFF. Here the CDR3 DNA reads TGTGCCAGTAGTCTAACTGAGGTGGGATCAGCTGAAGCTTTCTTT. The full variable domain, with the rest looked up from reference TRBV19 and TRBJ1-1, is DGGITQSPKYLFRKEGQNVTLSCEQNLNHDAMYWYRQDPGQGLRLIYYSQIVNDFQKGDIAEGYSVSREKKESFPLTVTSAQKNPTAFYLCASSLTEVGSAEAFFGQGTRLTVV.

The CDR3 nucleotides are TGTGCCACCAGGGGGTTGGATGAAAAACTGTTTTTT. Its protein product is CATRGLDEKLFF. The chain employs TRBV24-1 and TRBJ1-4; no firm D call. CDR1 and CDR2 (germline): KGHDR, SFDVKD. The CDR3 contains 12 residues. Trimming left V 7 bases short and J 6 bases short, with 8 bases between.

This clone was seen a handful of times. V usage is TRBV7-4 and J usage is TRBJ2-2; no reliable D call. With 3 bases removed from V and 5 bases from J, the gap between germline ends came to 4 bases. Germline V gives CDR1 SGHVT, CDR2 SQSDAQ. The CDR3 extends over 12 amino acids. In nucleotides, the CDR3 is TGTGCCAGCAGCTTTAGTACCGGGGAGCTGTTTTTT. This translates into CASSFSTGELFF. Looking up the rest from reference TRBV7-4 and TRBJ2-2 gives the full variable domain: GAGVSQSPRYKVAKRGRDVALRCDSISGHVTLYWYRQTLGQGSEVLTYSQSDAQRDKSGRPSGRFSAERPERSVSTLKIQRTEQGDSAVYLCASSFSTGELFFGEGSRLTVL.

This chain joins TRBV18 and TRBJ1-1; TRBD1 aligns across 8 bases. This CDR3 contains 15 residues. In germline, CDR1 is KGHSH, CDR2 LQKENI. With 1 base clipped from V and 0 bases from J, the junction kept 1 base outside the gene matches. The DNA of the CDR3 is TGTGCCAGCTCACCACGACAGGGGATGAACACTGAAGCTTTCTTT. This translates into CASSPRQGMNTEAFF.

The genes are TRBV5-1 and TRBJ1-3; unclear D gene. This CDR3 contains 16 residues. Germline V gene sequence: CDR1 SGHRS, CDR2 YFSETQ. The V end was cut by 0 bases, the J end by 0 bases, with 10 bases between. CDR3 protein: CASSLDRGVSGNTIYF. CDR3 bases: TGCGCCAGCAGCTTGGACCGAGGAGTCTCTGGAAACACCATATATTTT.

In DNA form, the CDR3 reads TGCAGCGCTGGGGCTAGCGCGGGGAATGAGCAGTTCTTC. As protein: CSAGASAGNEQFF. The genes are TRBV29-1 and TRBJ2-1; perhaps TRBD2 as D (6 bases). The V gene's germline CDR1 is SQVTM and CDR2 ANQGSEA. The CDR3 is 13 residues long. V was clipped by 7 bases and J by 7 bases, with 17 bases between them.

The chain carries TRBV4-2 and TRBJ2-7; 8 bases fit TRBD1. The V gene's germline CDR1 is LGHNA and CDR2 YNFKEQ. This CDR3 comprises 16 residues. V gave up 3 bases and J gave up 2 bases; unmatched junction bases: 9. The CDR3 spells CASSQRTSGQAYEQYF. CDR3 coding DNA: TGTGCCAGCAGCCAGCGCACCTCGGGACAGGCCTACGAGCAGTACTTC.

The rearrangement uses TRBV7-3 and TRBJ2-1; TRBD2 matches at 15 bases. Germline-derived CDR1 and CDR2 are SGHTA and FQGTGA. The ends lost 0 bases at V and 0 bases at J; junction bases unmatched: 6. The CDR3 totals 20 residues. CDR3 loop: CASSLTAGLAGGSSYNEQFF. CDR3 bases: TGTGCCAGCAGCTTAACGGCAGGACTAGCGGGAGGGAGCTCCTACAATGAGCAGTTCTTC.

This sequence joins TRBV5-1 and TRBJ2-7; TRBD1 matches at 9 bases. V trimming: 3 bases; J trimming: 4 bases; junction bases outside the gene matches: 20. The CDR3 has 19 residues. Germline lookup yields CDR1 SGHRS and CDR2 YFSETQ. Here the CDR3 DNA reads TGCGCCAGCAGCTATACCGGGACAGGGCTCCTTAAGACCATTTACGAGCAGTACTTC. It specifies CASSYTGTGLLKTIYEQYF.

The genes are TRBV6-5 and TRBJ2-7; D gene ambiguous. This CDR3 is built from 12 residues. Germline V CDR1 and CDR2: MNHEY, SVGAGI. The V gene lost 5 bases and the J gene lost 2 bases, with 7 bases spanning the gap. The CDR3 is CASSTEPYEQYF. CDR3 nucleotides: TGTGCCAGCAGTACAGAGCCCTACGAGCAGTACTTC.

The rearrangement links TRBV21-1 to TRBJ2-7; the D call of TRBD1 is as the table states it, not checked on the DNA. TRBV21-1 is marked as a pseudogene. This CDR3 has 15 residues. In nucleotides, the CDR3 is TGTGCCAGCAGCAAAGCGCGACAGGGGGCTAACGAGCAGTACTTC. The encoded protein is CASSKARQGANEQYF.

V is TRBV3-1 (or the pseudogene TRBV3-2) and J is TRBJ2-1, with TRBD2 matching 12 bases. V gave up 0 bases and J gave up 2 bases; unmatched junction bases: 2. Germline assignment: CDR1 LGHDT and CDR2 YNNKEL (reference sequence). The length of the CDR3 is 17 residues. This chain's CDR3 is CASSQDPSGRAYNEQFF. DNA of the CDR3: TGTGCCAGCAGCCAAGATCCTAGCGGGAGGGCCTACAATGAGCAGTTCTTC.

This chain connects TRBV29-1 to TRBJ1-2, with TRBD1 matching 8 bases. This CDR3 is 15 amino acids long. V lost 7 bases, J lost 7 bases, and 17 bases stayed unmatched. Germline V CDR1 and CDR2: SQVTM, ANQGSEA. CDR3 amino acids: CSARRQGWMEGGYTF. The CDR3 DNA sequence: TGCAGCGCTCGTAGACAGGGGTGGATGGAGGGTGGCTACACCTTC.

V and J are TRBV29-1 and TRBJ2-5; 10 bases map to TRBD1. This CDR3 is built from 13 residues. After removal of 5 bases from V and 1 base from J, the junction contained 1 base not matched to a gene. Germline CDR1 reads SQVTM; CDR2 reads ANQGSEA. The CDR3 sequence: CSVRTGGQETQYF. The DNA of the CDR3 is TGCAGCGTTCGGACAGGGGGCCAAGAGACCCAGTACTTC.

This sequence joins TRBV28 and TRBJ2-1, with 7 bases lining up with TRBD1. V lost 5 bases and J lost 1; bases outside the gene matches: 11. Germline V CDR1 and CDR2: MDHEN, SYDVKM. The length of the CDR3 is 17 residues. CDR3 loop: CASSRTKRTGSYNEQFF. The CDR3 DNA reads TGTGCCAGCAGTCGGACGAAAAGGACAGGATCCTACAATGAGCAGTTCTTC.